These T cell receptor beta chains were read from a single sample in a study of shared clonotypes between healthy human individuals. Here immunoSEQ multiplex PCR was the method, and the copy in TCRdb shows in-frame clones only, minus some. Of almost 750,000 clones in the sample, over 60% are singletons; the top ten hold under 2%. The sample consisted of memory CD4+ T cells sorted from blood. Receptors were obtained from a woman aged 30 to 39 in good health. CDR3s include the opening cysteine and the closing phenylalanine or tryptophan. D genes are given only for firm matches. A clone size is listed for some rows: how often the clone was seen (once, few, many), or a class if it is expanded.

TRBV5-5 - - 14 CASSLEYDSYEQYF
TRBV19 few - 15 CASSISGRGNQPQHF
TRBV30 - - 12 CAWSAGYEKLFF
TRBV28 - - 12 CATLQLRPPQYF
TRBV18 - - 14 CASSSRGMAGELFF
TRBV28 - - 14 CASRPGAGANVLTF
TRBV27 - - 14 CASRLAPSTDTQYF
TRBV5-1 - - 16 CASSLYLLTNTGELFF
TRBV6-6 few - 14 CASRAGDLNTEAFF
TRBV27 - TRBD2 15 CASRRREAITDTQYF
TRBV11-2 - - 11 CASSLLNEQFF
TRBV6-6 - TRBD1 11 CATYAGTGTYF
TRBV6-6 few - 14 CASSRDNSVQPQHF
TRBV29-1 - - 15 CSVEGTGALGDTQYF
TRBV11-2 once - 12 CASSSLLSTIYF
TRBV11-2 many - 14 CASSLEKSYNEQFF
TRBV11-2 - - 16 CASSLAQTGGGETQYF
TRBV27 - - 14 CASSSGLTYNEQFF
TRBV29-1 once - 11 CSVSESAEQYF
TRBV5-4 few - 15 CASSLTASSGNTIYF
TRBV2 - - 15 CASSPDSANTGELFF
TRBV11-2 - TRBD2 17 CASSLARTSGTSYEQYF
TRBV28 once TRBD2 14 CASRGGTSGYEQYF
TRBV29-1 - - 16 CSVLRRESSYNSPLHF
TRBV4-1 - - 15 CASSQERDSSYEQYF
TRBV28 - - 16 CASSQSAVSGANVLTF
TRBV27 few TRBD2 17 CASSSGLAGVGTGELFF
TRBV7-8 - - 13 CASSSGPLYGYTF
TRBV7-3 - - 15 CASSLQGTTNEKLFF
TRBV5-4 - TRBD2 12 CASRQGLGEQYF
TRBV29-1 - TRBD2 16 CSVEEGSGRAYNEQFF
TRBV28 - - 16 CASRQQRERMNTEAFF
TRBV5-8 - - 17 CASSLHLAARRSHGYTF
TRBV18 few - 13 CASSPLLADTQYF
TRBV30 - TRBD2 13 CAWEVAGVGEQYF
TRBV6-4 - - 10 CAISRETQYF
TRBV5-1 few - 16 CASSAGTQRNSDTQYF
TRBV18 - - 14 CASSPESSGNTIYF
TRBV7-9 - - 16 CASSLVAGALGDTQYF
TRBV19 - TRBD1 17 CASSVTQSTGGGQPQHF
TRBV7-9 - - 18 CASSPSTFISLTKNIQYF
TRBV5-4 - - 13 CASSLVQSYGYTF
TRBV5-1 - TRBD2 15 CASSSGTSGSVKQFF
TRBV4-1 - TRBD2 16 CASSQGASGFSYEQYF
TRBV6-5 - - 14 CASNPGMLENEQFF
TRBV15 - - 13 CATSTRDSYGYTF
TRBV29-1 few - 13 CSVEEQGAAEAFF